This TCR beta chain is drawn from a study of blood T cell repertoires in COVID-19. Study-wide context: There were acute and convalescent COVID-19 samples, and they came from the United States, Italy and Spain.

The method was immunoSEQ multiplex PCR; TCRdb's version includes in-frame clones alone and lacks a portion of them. The sample records almost 300,000 clones, just under 90% being singletons. Germline V gives CDR1 SGHAT, CDR2 FQNNGV. This CDR3 contains 16 residues. Trimming took 2 bases from V and 5 from J; bases not matched to a gene: 11. V gene TRBV11-2 combines with J gene TRBJ2-7, with TRBD1 matching over 8 bases. The clonotype originates from a woman aged 25 to 39 with COVID-19, enrolled during active disease. Sequences were obtained from peripheral blood. CDR3 amino acids: CASSLLGAGGKNEQYF. The CDR3 DNA sequence: TGTGCCAGCAGCTTACTCGGTGCAGGGGGCAAGAACGAGCAGTACTTC.